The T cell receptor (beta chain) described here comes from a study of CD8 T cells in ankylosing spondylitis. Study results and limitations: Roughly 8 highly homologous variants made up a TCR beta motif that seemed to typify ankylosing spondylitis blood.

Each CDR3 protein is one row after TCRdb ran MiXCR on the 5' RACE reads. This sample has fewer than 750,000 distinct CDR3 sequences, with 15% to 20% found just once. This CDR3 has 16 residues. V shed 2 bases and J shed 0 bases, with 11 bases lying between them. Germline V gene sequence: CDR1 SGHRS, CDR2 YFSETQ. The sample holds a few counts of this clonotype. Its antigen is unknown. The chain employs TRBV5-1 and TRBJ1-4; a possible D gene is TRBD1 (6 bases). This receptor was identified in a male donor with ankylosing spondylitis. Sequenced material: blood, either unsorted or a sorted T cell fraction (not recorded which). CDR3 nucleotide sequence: TGCGCCAGCAGCTTAGGGGACATATCAACTAATGAAAAACTGTTTTTT. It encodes CASSLGDISTNEKLFF.